This TCR beta chain was obtained from a study of blood T cell repertoires in COVID-19. For the study at large: Researchers got acute and convalescent COVID-19 samples from the United States, Italy and Spain.

Looked up from germline, CDR1 is PRHDT and CDR2 is FYEKMQ (reference sequence). Trimming at V came to 3 bases and at J to 3 bases, leaving 18 bases not matched to a gene. The CDR3 consists of 20 residues. Methods used by the authors: Estimated nucleated cell counts came from reference gene primer amplification. TCRdb keeps only in-frame clones here, not all; method: immunoSEQ multiplex PCR. The D gene and trimming were derived from the DNA, and the V and J assignments and clone size from that table. The profile shows approximately 120,000 clones, 75% to 90% of them singletons. The receptor comes from a human donor with acute or convalescent COVID-19. The donor label of this sample is uncertain. This sequence joins TRBV13 and TRBJ2-1; 9 nucleotides agree with TRBD2. The specimen sequenced was peripheral blood. Written as DNA, the CDR3 is TGTGCCAGCAGCTTCCTCGGGGGGGAGGCGGGAGGGCAAAACTACAATGAGCAGTTCTTC. It translates to CASSFLGGEAGGQNYNEQFF. Full variable domain (missing parts from reference TRBV13 and TRBJ2-1): AAGVIQSPRHLIKEKRETATLKCYPIPRHDTVYWYQQGPGQDPQFLISFYEKMQSDKGSIPDRFSAQQFSDYHSELNMSSLELGDSALYFCASSFLGGEAGGQNYNEQFFGPGTRLTVL.